The 15 T cell receptor beta chains presented below share a single source sample, sequenced in a study of blood T cell repertoires in COVID-19. Only in-frame clones appear in the TCRdb table, and some are missing; sequencing was by immunoSEQ multiplex PCR. This table has 180,000 or so clones, approximately 87% appearing once. What was sequenced was peripheral blood. The receptors were sampled from a man in his forties with active or convalescent COVID-19.

V usage is TRBV29-1 and J usage is TRBJ2-7, with unresolved D. Trimming took off 6 bases at V and 5 bases at J, with 14 bases between the two ends. Germline assignment: CDR1 SQVTM and CDR2 ANQGSEA. The CDR3 has 12 amino acids. CDR3 DNA sequence: TGCAGCGTCCAAAGACATCACCACGAGCAGTACTTC. Its protein product is CSVQRHHHEQYF.

The CDR3 sequence: CSVAAGQTNPEGIYNEQFF. The DNA of the CDR3 is TGCAGCGTTGCTGCGGGACAGACTAATCCCGAAGGAATATACAATGAGCAGTTCTTC. V gene TRBV29-1 combines with J gene TRBJ2-1; D might be TRBD1 (7 bases). Germline-derived CDR1 and CDR2 are SQVTM and ANQGSEA. V was clipped by 4 bases and J by 4 bases, with 29 bases between them. The CDR3 runs to 19 residues.

This clone occurred a few times. This chain joins TRBV7-9 and TRBJ1-4, with a possible D match to TRBD1 (5 bases). The length of the CDR3 is 14 residues. Germline values: CDR1 SEHNR, CDR2 FQNEAQ (reference sequence). Trimming left V 3 bases short and J 7 bases short, with 12 bases between. CDR3 DNA sequence: TGTGCCAGCAGCTTCGGGCAGGGCATTGAAAAACTGTTTTTT. Encoded protein: CASSFGQGIEKLFF.

V is TRBV3-1 (or the pseudogene TRBV3-2) and J is TRBJ1-4, with unresolved D. There are 15 residues in the CDR3. V lost 3 bases and J lost 6, with 14 bases in between. CDR1 LGHDT and CDR2 YNNKEL come from the germline V gene (reference sequence). CDR3 nucleotides: TGTGCCAGCAGCCAGATGTCGGGATTGGATGAAAAACTGTTTTTT. This gives the protein CASSQMSGLDEKLFF.

The chain is built from TRBV6-1 and TRBJ2-2; TRBD1 agrees at 10 bases. V lost 3 bases and J lost 3; bases outside the gene matches: 7. The CDR3 is 17 amino acids. Germline values: CDR1 MNHNS, CDR2 SASEGT. In DNA, the CDR3 is TGTGCCAGCAGTGACGGTTCCGGGACAGGGGACACCGGGGAGCTGTTTTTT. As protein: CASSDGSGTGDTGELFF.

The chain joins TRBV15 to TRBJ2-3; 8 nucleotides agree with TRBD1. J was trimmed by 2 bases and V by 2 bases; bases with no gene match: 9. The germline V gene encodes CDR1 LNHNV and CDR2 YYDKDF (reference sequence). This CDR3 spans 17 amino acids. The CDR3 region is CATSRSPGQENTDTQYF. CDR3 sequence (DNA): TGTGCCACCAGCAGATCTCCGGGACAGGAAAACACAGATACGCAGTATTTT.

The rearrangement links TRBV20-1 to TRBJ2-4; 10 bases are shared with TRBD2. V gave up 3 bases and J gave up 0 bases; unmatched junction bases: 14. The CDR3 spans 19 residues. CDR1 is DFQATT and CDR2 is SNEGSKA in the germline V gene (reference sequence). The CDR3 region is CSASGSWVAGGLAKNIQYF. In DNA form, the CDR3 reads TGCAGTGCTAGTGGGTCGTGGGTAGCGGGGGGCCTAGCCAAAAACATTCAGTACTTC.

J is TRBJ2-7 and V is TRBV7-6, with 9 bases matching TRBD1. V was clipped by 4 bases and J by 4 bases; unmatched bases: 8. The CDR3 extends over 15 amino acids. Germline-derived CDR1 and CDR2 are SGHVS and FNYEAQ. CDR3 in DNA: TGTGCCAGCAGCTCCGCCGGGGGACAGGGTTACGAGCAGTACTTC. Encoded protein: CASSSAGGQGYEQYF.

The J gene is TRBJ1-2, the V gene TRBV30; D might be TRBD1 (6 bases). Between the trimmed V and J ends, which lost 8 bases and 0 bases, there was a span of 22 bases. The CDR3 totals 16 residues. Germline V gene sequence: CDR1 GTSNPN, CDR2 SVGIG (reference sequence). In nucleotides, the CDR3 is TGTGCCGGCCCACGGGGGGGCCAACTAACTAACTATGGCTACACCTTC. Encoded protein: CAGPRGGQLTNYGYTF.

This chain connects TRBV29-1 to TRBJ1-4, with D unresolved. The germline V and J ends were trimmed by 2 bases and 11 bases, with 15 bases remaining between them. The CDR3 has 13 residues. The V gene's germline CDR1 is SQVTM and CDR2 ANQGSEA. This chain's CDR3 is CSVESGLRQKLFF. The CDR3 DNA follows: TGCAGCGTTGAATCAGGCCTCCGCCAGAAACTGTTTTTT.

The CDR3 region has the DNA TGTGCCAGCAGTCTTAGAGGGGGCCCAGAGACCCAGTACTTC. This codes for CASSLRGGPETQYF. V usage is TRBV27 and J usage is TRBJ2-5; 7 nucleotides align to TRBD1. Trimming took 5 bases from V and 4 from J; bases not matched to a gene: 7. Germline V gene sequence: CDR1 MNHEY, CDR2 SMNVEV (reference sequence). The CDR3 runs to 14 residues.

This chain connects TRBV28 to TRBJ1-6, with 7 bases lining up with TRBD1. CDR1 and CDR2 from the germline V gene are MDHEN and SYDVKM. The ends lost 7 bases at V and 6 bases at J; junction bases unmatched: 6. The CDR3 totals 14 residues. The chain's CDR3 is CASTMQGGNSPLHF. CDR3 DNA: TGTGCCAGCACCATGCAGGGGGGTAATTCACCCCTCCACTTT.

This chain uses TRBV7-2 with TRBJ2-2; 13 nucleotides line up with TRBD2. CDR3 length: 17 residues. CDR1 is SGHTA, CDR2 FQGNSA, per germline. V trimming: 5 bases; J trimming: 0 bases; junction bases outside the gene matches: 3. The CDR3 reads CASSRTSGGANTGELFF. The CDR3 DNA reads TGTGCCAGCAGCCGTACTAGCGGGGGGGCGAACACCGGGGAGCTGTTTTTT.

The V and J genes are TRBV28 and TRBJ1-3, with 7 bases lining up with TRBD1. Germline trimming cut 3 bases from V and 2 bases from J; bases unmatched to any gene: 16. CDR1 MDHEN and CDR2 SYDVKM come from the germline V gene. This CDR3 is 19 amino acids long. CDR3 residues: CASSLGTDYVGPTGNTIYF. As DNA, the CDR3 is TGTGCCAGCAGTTTGGGGACAGATTATGTGGGGCCGACTGGAAACACCATATATTTT.

This chain joins TRBV7-2 and TRBJ1-4; the D is unclear. V lost 1 base, J lost 8 bases, and 14 bases lay in between. The CDR3 covers 15 residues. Germline V gene data show CDR1 as SGHTA and CDR2 as FQGNSA. CDR3 sequence (DNA): TGTGCCAGCAGCTTAGTGGCCCAGCGAGGGGAAAAACTGTTTTTT. It encodes CASSLVAQRGEKLFF.